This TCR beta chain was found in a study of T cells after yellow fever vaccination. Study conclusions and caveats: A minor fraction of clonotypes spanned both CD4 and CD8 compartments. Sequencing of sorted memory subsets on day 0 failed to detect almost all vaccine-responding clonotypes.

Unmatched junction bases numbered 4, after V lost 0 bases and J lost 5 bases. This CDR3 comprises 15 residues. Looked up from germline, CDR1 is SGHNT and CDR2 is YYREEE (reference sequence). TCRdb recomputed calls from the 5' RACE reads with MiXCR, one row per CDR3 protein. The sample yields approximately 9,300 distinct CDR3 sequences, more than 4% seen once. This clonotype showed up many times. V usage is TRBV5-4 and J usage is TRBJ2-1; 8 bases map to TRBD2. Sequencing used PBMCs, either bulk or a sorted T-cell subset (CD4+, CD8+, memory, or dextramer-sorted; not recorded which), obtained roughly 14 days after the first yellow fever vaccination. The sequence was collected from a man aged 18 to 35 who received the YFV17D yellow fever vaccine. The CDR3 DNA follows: TGTGCCAGCAGCTTGGTGGCGGGGGGTCACAATGAGCAGTTCTTC. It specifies CASSLVAGGHNEQFF.